Listed below are T cell receptor beta chains from one sample, sequenced in a study of cytomegalovirus exposure and HLA in healthy donors. Repertoires were generated with immunoSEQ multiplex PCR, while TCRdb's copy carries only in-frame clones and drops some. The sample records roughly 230,000 clones, just under 80% being singletons. Specimen: PBMCs. Source of these receptors: a boy between 5 and 17 years old in good health and CMV-seronegative. The CDR3 runs from the conserved cysteine through the conserved F or W. The D gene is left open where the match is weak. Clone size is given for some rows only: seen once, a few or many times, or a class if the clone is expanded.

j_gene,v_gene,d_gene,abundance,CDR3nt,CDR3aa
TRBJ2-3,TRBV30,NA,NA,TGTGCCTGGATTACAACGGGTACGCAGTATTTT,CAWITTGTQYF
TRBJ1-3,TRBV19,TRBD1,NA,TGTGCCAGTAGTATCAATCCCAGGGGGCCGGTTTCTGGAAACACCATATATTTT,CASSINPRGPVSGNTIYF
TRBJ1-1,TRBV27,NA,NA,TGTGCCAGCTCTCTTGGGGCAGAGATACAAGCTTTCTTT,CASSLGAEIQAFF
TRBJ2-1,TRBV10-3,NA,NA,TGTGCCATCAGTGAGTCGAAAGAGGGCACTAGGTGGAGCTATGAGCAGTTCTTC,CAISESKEGTRWSYEQFF
TRBJ2-7,TRBV2,TRBD2,NA,TGTGCCAGCAGTGAATTCCTAGCGGGGGGGCCTTTCTGCGAGCAGTACTTC,CASSEFLAGGPFCEQYF
TRBJ2-5,TRBV14,NA,NA,TGTGCCAGCAGCCCACAGCTTCAAGAGACCCAGTACTTC,CASSPQLQETQYF
TRBJ2-7,TRBV5-5,NA,NA,TGTGCCAGCAGCTTGTCTTTCGCTACCTACGAGCAGTACTTC,CASSLSFATYEQYF
TRBJ2-2,TRBV30,NA,NA,TGTGCCTGGGCCGGGTCACCTGCGGGGGAGCTGTTTTTT,CAWAGSPAGELFF
TRBJ2-5,TRBV6-5,NA,NA,TGTGCCAGCAATACTAGGCGTGGACGACGGGAGACCCAGTACTTC,CASNTRRGRRETQYF
TRBJ2-5,TRBV9,NA,NA,TGTGCCAGCAGCGCAGGGGCCGATATCCAAGAGACCCAGTACTTC,CASSAGADIQETQYF
TRBJ2-3,TRBV5-6,TRBD1,NA,TGTGCCAGCAGACCTAGGACAGGACCCACAGATACGCAGTATTTT,CASRPRTGPTDTQYF
TRBJ2-1,TRBV9,NA,NA,TGTGCCAGCAGCCGCGAGGGCTACTCGGATGAGCAGTTCTTC,CASSREGYSDEQFF
TRBJ2-1,TRBV19,NA,once,TGTGCCAGTAGCCTAAGCTCCTACAATGAGCAGTTCTTC,CASSLSSYNEQFF
TRBJ2-7,TRBV7-8,NA,few,TGTGCCAGCAGCTTAGCATTCGGCTCATCGGGGGAGCAGTACTTC,CASSLAFGSSGEQYF
TRBJ2-1,TRBV9,NA,NA,TGTGCCAGCAGCCCAGGCGCTGGTGAGCAGTTCTTC,CASSPGAGEQFF
TRBJ1-5,TRBV19,TRBD1,NA,TGTGCCAGTACGATACAGGGGCTTTATAGCAATCAGCCCCAGCATTTT,CASTIQGLYSNQPQHF
TRBJ1-1,TRBV2,TRBD1,few,TGTGCCAGCAGCGGAGGGGACAGGGGGTTTGAAGCTTTCTTT,CASSGGDRGFEAFF
TRBJ2-1,TRBV30,NA,NA,TGTGCCTGGCTTGACGGGAGCTCCTACAATGAGCAGTTCTTC,CAWLDGSSYNEQFF
TRBJ1-2,TRBV30,NA,once,TGTGCCTGGAGCGTCTCAGGGTGGGGCGGCTACACCTTC,CAWSVSGWGGYTF
TRBJ1-2,TRBV15,NA,NA,TGTGCCACCAGCAGAGAGGGGGCCCCTACTGCTAACTATGGCTACACCTTC,CATSREGAPTANYGYTF
TRBJ2-7,TRBV6-4,NA,NA,TGTGCCAGCAGGCTGACGGCGCAGGTAACCCACGAGCAGTACTTC,CASRLTAQVTHEQYF
TRBJ2-2,TRBV11-3,NA,NA,TGTGCCAGCAGCTTGCCAGGGTTAACCGGGGAGCTGTTTTTT,CASSLPGLTGELFF
TRBJ1-1,TRBV10-3,NA,few,TGTGCCATCAGTGAACAGGATGTCCTCACTGAAGCTTTCTTT,CAISEQDVLTEAFF
TRBJ2-2,TRBV5-1,TRBD2,few,TGCGCCAGCACTGACTTTACGCGGGGGGCCGGGGAGCTGTTTTTT,CASTDFTRGAGELFF
TRBJ1-6,TRBV30,NA,NA,TGTGCCTGGACCGGCAGAGGGGGAGCCCTGAATTCACCCCTCCACTTT,CAWTGRGGALNSPLHF
TRBJ1-2,TRBV18,TRBD1,NA,TGTGCCAGCTCACCAGGACAGGATAACTATGGCTACACCTTC,CASSPGQDNYGYTF
TRBJ2-3,TRBV6-5,NA,NA,TGTGCCAGCAATTTAAGGCAAGGAGGTACGCAGTATTTT,CASNLRQGGTQYF
TRBJ2-1,TRBV27,NA,NA,TGTGCCAGCAGCTACCTCAGGGTCATCCATGAGCAGTTCTTC,CASSYLRVIHEQFF
TRBJ2-7,TRBV25-1,TRBD1,NA,TGTGCCAGCGCGCGGACAGGGACCTACGAGCAGTACTTC,CASARTGTYEQYF
TRBJ1-5,TRBV7-9,NA,NA,TGTGCCAGCTGTCGAGGGGGAAGCAATCAGCCCCAGCATTTT,CASCRGGSNQPQHF
TRBJ2-7,TRBV11-3,NA,NA,TGTGCCAGCAGAAGAAGAGTACAGCACATGACCTACGAGCAGTACTTC,CASRRRVQHMTYEQYF
TRBJ2-7,TRBV7-2,NA,NA,TGTGCCAGCAGCTTCTCGTACGAGCAGTACTTC,CASSFSYEQYF
TRBJ2-7,TRBV27,NA,NA,TGTGCCAGCATCGGGGGTTTTGGGGAAACCCACGAGCAGTACTTC,CASIGGFGETHEQYF
TRBJ2-4,TRBV29-1,TRBD1,NA,TGCAGCGTTGCCGTGACAGGGGGTAGGGAAAACATTCAGTACTTC,CSVAVTGGRENIQYF
TRBJ1-2,TRBV9,NA,once,TGTGCCAGCAGCCCCCAACTTTCTCCTAACTATGGCTACACCTTC,CASSPQLSPNYGYTF
TRBJ1-4,TRBV4-1,TRBD1,NA,TGCGCCAGCAGCCAAACGCCTCCCCGTGACAGGGGGCAGGAGGGGGAAAAACTGTTTTTT,CASSQTPPRDRGQEGEKLFF
TRBJ1-1,TRBV5-1,NA,NA,TGCGCCAGCAGCCCTCAGGCCCCGAACACTGAAGCTTTCTTT,CASSPQAPNTEAFF
TRBJ1-5,TRBV6-5,TRBD1,few,TGTGCCAGCAGTAGGACAGGGGGCGAAGATCAGCCCCAGCATTTT,CASSRTGGEDQPQHF
TRBJ2-7,TRBV7-2,NA,NA,TGTGCCAGCAGTTCAGTAGGCGGGGGACATACAACCTACGAGCAGTACTTC,CASSSVGGGHTTYEQYF
TRBJ1-4,TRBV7-8,TRBD1,NA,TGTGCCAGCAGCTTAAGGCTGTGGACAGGGTTTAGAGCGGCTAATGAAAAACTGTTTTTT,CASSLRLWTGFRAANEKLFF
TRBJ2-7,TRBV7-2,TRBD2,NA,TGTGCCAGCAGCTTTAGGCGGGAGGGCTACGAGCAGTACTTC,CASSFRREGYEQYF
TRBJ2-3,TRBV5-1,NA,NA,TGCGCCAGCAGCGCGGGTTCGCACCGCCAGCAGTATTTT,CASSAGSHRQQYF
TRBJ2-5,TRBV9,TRBD1,NA,TGTGCCAGCAGCCTACAGCCGGGACAGGGGACAGAGACCCAGTACTTC,CASSLQPGQGTETQYF
TRBJ2-5,TRBV27,NA,NA,TGTGCCAGCAGTTTAGACGGAGAAGAGACCCAGTACTTC,CASSLDGEETQYF
TRBJ2-1,TRBV5-4,TRBD2,NA,TGTGCCAGCAGCTTGGGGACTAGCGGAACACTTACTCGAAGAAATGAGCAGTTCTTC,CASSLGTSGTLTRRNEQFF
TRBJ2-5,TRBV2,TRBD2,few,TGTGCCAGCGGGGGGACTAGCCCTTACTTC,CASGGTSPYF
TRBJ2-1,TRBV11-3,TRBD2,NA,TGTGCCAGCAGCTTAGTTACTAGCGGGAGGACTGAGCAGTTCTTC,CASSLVTSGRTEQFF
TRBJ1-2,TRBV9,TRBD1,NA,TGTGCCAGCAGCGTATCGACAGGGGTCCATGGCTACACCTTC,CASSVSTGVHGYTF
TRBJ1-5,TRBV6-5,NA,NA,TGTGCCAGCAGTTACCGGCAGAGGGATCAGCCCCAGCATTTT,CASSYRQRDQPQHF
TRBJ2-5,TRBV7-2,NA,NA,TGTGCCAGCAGCTTAGGGCCCCCGACTAGATGGGCTGGGACCCAGTACTTC,CASSLGPPTRWAGTQYF
TRBJ1-5,TRBV6-5,NA,few,TGTGCCAGCAGTATCAGGGTGAAGCAGCCCCAGCATTTT,CASSIRVKQPQHF
TRBJ1-1,TRBV6-1,NA,NA,TGTGCCGTCATACAGAACACTGAAGCTTTCTTT,CAVIQNTEAFF
TRBJ2-7,TRBV7-2,TRBD2,NA,TGTGCCAGCAGCTTACGGGGGGGGAACTCGCCCTACGAGCAGTACTTC,CASSLRGGNSPYEQYF
TRBJ1-4,TRBV21-1,NA,once,TGTGCCAGCAGCGGGCGGGACAGGGTAAGGGAACTGTTTTTT,CASSGRDRVRELFF
TRBJ1-2,TRBV30,TRBD1,NA,TGTGCCTGGAGTGCAGGGGGCTACGACTATGGCTACACCTTC,CAWSAGGYDYGYTF
TRBJ2-2,TRBV10-2,NA,NA,TGCGCCAGCAGTAGGGGTGACACCGGGGAGCTGTTTTTT,CASSRGDTGELFF
TRBJ1-3,TRBV10-3,NA,NA,TGTGCCATCAGTGAGTCAGAAGGACTGAGTTCTGGAAACACCATATATTTT,CAISESEGLSSGNTIYF